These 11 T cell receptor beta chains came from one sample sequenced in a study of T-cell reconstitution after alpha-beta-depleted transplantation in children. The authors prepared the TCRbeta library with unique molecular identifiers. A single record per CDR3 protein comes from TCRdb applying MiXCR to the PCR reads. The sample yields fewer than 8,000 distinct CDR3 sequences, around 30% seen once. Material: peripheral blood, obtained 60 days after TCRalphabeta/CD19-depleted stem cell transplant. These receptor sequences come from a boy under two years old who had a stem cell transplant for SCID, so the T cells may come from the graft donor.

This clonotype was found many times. CDR3 bases: TGTGCCAGCAGCTCCCGGGACTCTGGAAACACCATATATTTT. Protein sequence: CASSSRDSGNTIYF. The chain combines TRBV11-3 with TRBJ1-3; the D is unclear. The CDR3 length is 14 residues. Looked up from germline, CDR1 is SGHNT and CDR2 is YENEEA. V was cut by 4 bases and J by 0 bases, with 7 bases left in between.

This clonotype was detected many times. The CDR3 loop is CASSRAPLGLAGGEQYF. The CDR3 region has the DNA TGTGCCAGCAGCCGGGCCCCTTTGGGACTAGCGGGAGGAGAGCAGTACTTC. The chain recombines TRBV4-2 with TRBJ2-7, with TRBD2 identical over 15 bases. The trim removed 4 bases at V and 7 bases at J, leaving 11 bases unmatched. The CDR3 is made up of 17 amino acids. Germline loops: CDR1 LGHNA, CDR2 YNFKEQ.

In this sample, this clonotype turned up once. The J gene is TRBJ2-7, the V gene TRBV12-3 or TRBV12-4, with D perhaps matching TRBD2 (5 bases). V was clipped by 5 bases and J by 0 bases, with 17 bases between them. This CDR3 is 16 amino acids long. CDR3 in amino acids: CASSLPWTLSSYEQYF. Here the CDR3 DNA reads TGTGCCAGCAGTCTACCTTGGACTCTTAGCTCCTACGAGCAGTACTTC.

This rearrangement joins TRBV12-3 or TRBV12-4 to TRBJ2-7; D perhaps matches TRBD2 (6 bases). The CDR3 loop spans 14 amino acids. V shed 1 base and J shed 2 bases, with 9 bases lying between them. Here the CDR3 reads CASSLGDSAYEQYF. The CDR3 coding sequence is TGTGCCAGCAGTTTAGGGGACTCCGCCTACGAGCAGTACTTC.

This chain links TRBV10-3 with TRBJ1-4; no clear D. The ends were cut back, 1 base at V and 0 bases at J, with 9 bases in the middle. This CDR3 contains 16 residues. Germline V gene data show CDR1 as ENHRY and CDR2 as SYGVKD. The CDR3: CAISELRPATNEKLFF. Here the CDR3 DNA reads TGTGCCATCAGTGAGTTACGGCCTGCAACTAATGAAAAACTGTTTTTT.

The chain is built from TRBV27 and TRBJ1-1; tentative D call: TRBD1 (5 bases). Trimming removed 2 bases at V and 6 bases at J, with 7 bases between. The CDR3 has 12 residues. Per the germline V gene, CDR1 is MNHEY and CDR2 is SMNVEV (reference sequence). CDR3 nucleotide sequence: TGTGCCAGCAGTTTAGGGGGGGCTGAAGCTTTCTTT. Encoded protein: CASSLGGAEAFF.

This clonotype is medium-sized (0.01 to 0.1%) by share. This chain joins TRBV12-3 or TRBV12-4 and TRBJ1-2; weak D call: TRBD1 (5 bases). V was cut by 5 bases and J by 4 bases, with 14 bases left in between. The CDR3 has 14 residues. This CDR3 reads CASSPGTSGYGYTF. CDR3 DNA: TGTGCCAGCAGTCCCGGGACGTCTGGCTATGGCTACACCTTC.

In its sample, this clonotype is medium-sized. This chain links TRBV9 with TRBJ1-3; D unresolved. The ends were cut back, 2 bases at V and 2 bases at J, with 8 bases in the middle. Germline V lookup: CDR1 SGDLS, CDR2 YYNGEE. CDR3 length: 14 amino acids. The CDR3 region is CASSVNVAGNTIYF. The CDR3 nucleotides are TGTGCCAGCAGCGTGAACGTCGCTGGAAACACCATATATTTT.

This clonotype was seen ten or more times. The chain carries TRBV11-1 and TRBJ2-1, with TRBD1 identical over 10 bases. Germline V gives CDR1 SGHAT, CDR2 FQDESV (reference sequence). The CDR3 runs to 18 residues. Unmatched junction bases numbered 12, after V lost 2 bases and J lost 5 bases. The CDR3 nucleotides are TGTGCCAGCAGCTTACAGAAGGGCCCTGGGACAGGGGACAATGAGCAGTTCTTC. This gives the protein CASSLQKGPGTGDNEQFF.

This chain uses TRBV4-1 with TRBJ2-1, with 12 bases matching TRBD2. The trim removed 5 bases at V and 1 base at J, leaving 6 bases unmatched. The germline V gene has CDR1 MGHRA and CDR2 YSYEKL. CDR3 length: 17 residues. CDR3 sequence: CASSFRTSGVSYNEQFF. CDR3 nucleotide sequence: TGCGCCAGCAGCTTCCGGACTAGCGGGGTTTCCTACAATGAGCAGTTCTTC.

In DNA, the CDR3 is TGTGCCAGCAGCCCCTCCAGCTCCTACGAGCAGTACTTC. Amino acid sequence: CASSPSSSYEQYF. The chain employs TRBV7-9 and TRBJ2-7, with unresolved D. The V gene's germline CDR1 is SEHNR and CDR2 FQNEAQ (reference sequence). There are 13 residues in the CDR3. V shed 5 bases and J shed 0 bases, with 8 bases lying between them.